Included here is one T cell receptor beta chain sequence, with context. Its specificity is not known. Researchers ran the PCR with 60 Vbeta and 13 Jbeta primers. Assay: immunoSEQ multiplex PCR; the TCRdb copy retains only in-frame clones and omits some. The sample lists approximately 150,000 clones; about 70% were seen once. While unrecorded immune exposures were likely, the donors were nominally healthy when sampled. These data originate in a study of cytomegalovirus exposure and HLA in healthy donors. Looking at the study overall: Falling in the Caucasian-associated ancestry cluster were 81% of around 370 genotyped donors. Regarding the study as a whole: Across donors, most TCRs were seen rarely, yet some public ones were widespread. The study carried out a later analysis of TCR beta sequences. It associated approximately 15,000 of them with specific HLA alleles at a false discovery rate of 0.05.

The receptor's source is a man aged 25 to 40 in good health and CMV-seropositive. Specimen: PBMCs.

This CDR3 reads CASSQDSGRGDPNTEAFF. DNA of the CDR3: TGCGCCAGCAGCCAAGATTCAGGCAGGGGGGACCCGAACACTGAAGCTTTCTTT. The chain has TRBV4-1 and TRBJ1-1, with 7 bases that match TRBD1. Germline assignment: CDR1 MGHRA and CDR2 YSYEKL. CDR3 length equals 18 residues. With 0 bases clipped from V and 1 base from J, the junction kept 11 bases outside the gene matches.